This T cell receptor (beta chain) was profiled in a study of cytomegalovirus exposure and HLA in healthy donors. CDR1 is KGHSH and CDR2 is LQKENI in the germline V gene. The ends were cut back, 5 bases at V and 4 bases at J, with 15 bases in the middle. This CDR3 is 15 amino acids long. Study-level results: Analyzed later, most CMV-associated TCR beta chains appeared HLA-restricted. Productive status was seen about 90% or about 30% of the time for most TCR beta V segments in an earlier analysis.

This clone was seen just once. Its matching antigen is unknown. Both 60 Vbeta primers and 13 Jbeta primers went into the PCR. Only in-frame clones appear in the TCRdb table, and some are missing; sequencing was by immunoSEQ multiplex PCR. The sample lists 150,000 to 200,000 clones; around nine tenths were seen once. The chain joins TRBV18 to TRBJ2-1, with a weak D call TRBD1 (6 bases). This clonotype originated in a woman younger than 30 in good health and CMV-seronegative. The sequenced sample was PBMCs. The CDR3 region has the DNA TGTGCCAGCTCAACCAGGGGCCAATCATACAATGAGCAGTTCTTC. This encodes CASSTRGQSYNEQFF.